This T cell receptor beta chain was identified in a study of shared clonotypes between healthy human individuals. CDR1 MNHEY and CDR2 SMNVEV come from the germline V gene (reference sequence). V lost 0 bases and J lost 4; bases outside the gene matches: 8. The CDR3 covers 17 residues. The protocol was immunoSEQ multiplex PCR, while the TCRdb copy is restricted to in-frame clones and leaves out a portion. In the table there are about 690,000 clones, about 90% of which are singletons. The V call is TRBV27, the J call TRBJ2-5, with TRBD1 matching 10 bases. The sequencing sample was made of memory CD8+ T cells from PBMCs. Subset indicated: CD45RO+ cells pooled with CCR7-negative TemRA cells. The origin of this receptor is a man between 18 and 29 years old in good health. Some clones in this sample may be carry-over from other donors' samples. In nucleotides, the CDR3 is TGTGCCAGCAGTTTATCGCGGGGGGACAGGGGAGGAGAGACCCAGTACTTC. Its protein is CASSLSRGDRGGETQYF.